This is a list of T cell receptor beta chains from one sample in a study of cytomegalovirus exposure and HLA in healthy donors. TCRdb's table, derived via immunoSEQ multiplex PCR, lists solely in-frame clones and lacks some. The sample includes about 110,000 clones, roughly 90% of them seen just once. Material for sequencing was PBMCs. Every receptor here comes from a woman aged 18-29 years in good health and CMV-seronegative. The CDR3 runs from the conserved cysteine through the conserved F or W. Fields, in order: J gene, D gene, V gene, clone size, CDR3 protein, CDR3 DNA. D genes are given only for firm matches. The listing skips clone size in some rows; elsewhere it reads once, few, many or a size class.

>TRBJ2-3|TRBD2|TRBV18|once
CASSPYTHSRGGAIGTDTQYF
TGTGCCAGCTCACCCTATACCCACTCGCGGGGGGGGGCTATCGGCACAGATACGCAGTATTTT
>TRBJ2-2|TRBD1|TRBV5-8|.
CASSVFTGGPGELFF
TGTGCCAGCAGCGTCTTCACAGGGGGCCCCGGGGAGCTGTTTTTT
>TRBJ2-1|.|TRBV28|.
CASSSRGGAFENEQFF
TGTGCCAGCAGTAGCAGGGGAGGGGCTTTTGAGAATGAGCAGTTCTTC
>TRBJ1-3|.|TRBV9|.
CASSAPRQDMAGNTIYF
TGTGCCAGCAGCGCACCCCGACAGGACATGGCTGGAAACACCATATATTTT
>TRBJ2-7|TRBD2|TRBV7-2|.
CASSPWEGSSYEQYF
TGTGCCAGCAGCCCCTGGGAGGGAAGCTCCTACGAGCAGTACTTC
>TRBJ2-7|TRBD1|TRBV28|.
CASSSTTGAFFYEQYF
TGTGCCAGCAGTTCCACGACAGGGGCCTTTTTCTACGAGCAGTACTTC
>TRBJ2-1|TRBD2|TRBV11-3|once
CASSPTGTSGYNEQFF
TGTGCCAGCAGCCCGACCGGGACTAGCGGTTACAATGAGCAGTTCTTC
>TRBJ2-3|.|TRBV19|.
CASSSRFTSTDTQYF
TGTGCCAGTAGTTCACGGTTTACTAGCACAGATACGCAGTATTTT
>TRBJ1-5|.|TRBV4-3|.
CASSPGLHQPQHF
TGCGCCAGCAGCCCGGGACTCCATCAGCCCCAGCATTTT
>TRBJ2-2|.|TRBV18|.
CASSPRGTNTGELFF
TGTGCCAGCTCACCACGAGGAACCAACACCGGGGAGCTGTTTTTT
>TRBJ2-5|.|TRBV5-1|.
CASSLTGHGGEEETQYF
TGCGCCAGCAGCTTGACGGGCCACGGCGGGGAGGAAGAGACCCAGTACTTC
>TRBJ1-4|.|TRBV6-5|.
CASSYSWAGANEKLFF
TGTGCCAGCAGTTACTCATGGGCAGGGGCAAATGAAAAACTGTTTTTT
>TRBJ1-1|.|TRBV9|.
CASSVESGGSEAFF
TGTGCCAGCAGCGTAGAGTCGGGGGGATCTGAAGCTTTCTTT
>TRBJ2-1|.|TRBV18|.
CASSPPYDRLGNEQFF
TGTGCCAGCTCACCACCTTACGACAGGCTTGGGAATGAGCAGTTCTTC
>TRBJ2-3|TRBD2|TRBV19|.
CALEAALAGTQYF
TGTGCCCTGGAGGCGGCGTTAGCGGGTACGCAGTATTTT